This entry concerns a single T cell receptor beta chain. What it recognizes is unknown. In the same sample, other DNA sequences code for this CDR3. CDR3 size: 16 residues. The V end was cut by 2 bases, the J end by 0 bases, with 12 bases between. CDR1 and CDR2 (germline): KGHSH, LQKENI. The sample originates from a study of cytomegalovirus exposure and HLA in healthy donors. For the study at large: One earlier analysis, a look at 200 million or so T cells, found roughly 120 million unique TCR beta sequences. General study points: Later analysis suggested links between common viral pathogens and several top significant clusters. Among the CMV-associated chains, a few were confirmed in vitro as specific for CMV antigens. Follow-up analysis found HLA locus-dependent TCR association rates, highest for DRB1 and lowest for HLA-C.

The study ran its PCR with 60 Vbeta and 13 Jbeta primers. Profiled with immunoSEQ multiplex PCR; TCRdb holds only in-frame clones, not every one. The sample holds 100,000 to 150,000 clones; 65% to 80% are singletons and the top ten take 1.8%. The receptor was isolated from a woman between 40 and 55 years old in good health and CMV-seronegative. This chain uses TRBV18 with TRBJ2-3; TRBD2 is a possible D gene (5 bases). The sequenced sample was PBMCs. The CDR3 region has the DNA TGTGCCAGCTCACCAGGAGGAAGGGATAGCACAGATACGCAGTATTTT. Encoded protein: CASSPGGRDSTDTQYF. The full variable domain, its missing parts supplied by reference TRBV18 and TRBJ2-3, is NAGVMQNPRHLVRRRGQEARLRCSPMKGHSHVYWYRQLPEEGLKFMVYLQKENIIDESGMPKERFSAEFPKEGPSILRIQQVVRGDSAAYFCASSPGGRDSTDTQYFGPGTRLTVL.